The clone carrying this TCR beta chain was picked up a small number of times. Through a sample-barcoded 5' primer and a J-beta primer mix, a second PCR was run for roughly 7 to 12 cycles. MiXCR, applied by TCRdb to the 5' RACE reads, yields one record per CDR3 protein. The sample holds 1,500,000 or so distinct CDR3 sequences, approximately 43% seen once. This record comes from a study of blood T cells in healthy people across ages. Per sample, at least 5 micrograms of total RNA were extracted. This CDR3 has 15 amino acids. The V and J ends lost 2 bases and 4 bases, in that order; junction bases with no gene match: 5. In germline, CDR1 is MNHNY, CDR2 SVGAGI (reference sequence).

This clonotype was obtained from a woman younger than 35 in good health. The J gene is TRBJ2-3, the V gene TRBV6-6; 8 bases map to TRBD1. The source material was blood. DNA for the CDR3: TGTGCCAGCAGTTACGGGGACAGGAATTCAGATACGCAGTATTTT. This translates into CASSYGDRNSDTQYF.